A selection of T cell receptor beta chains follows, all from one sample in a study of blood T cell repertoires in COVID-19. TCRdb's copy holds only in-frame clones and misses some; the assay was immunoSEQ multiplex PCR. The sample has about 74,000 clones, roughly 83% seen once. Material: peripheral blood. The receptor set was obtained from a man older than 75 with acute or convalescent COVID-19. Each CDR3 is given with its conserved first and last residue. Each record gives: J gene, CDR3 length, V gene, clone size, D gene, CDR3 protein, CDR3 DNA. The D gene is left open where the match is weak. Size tells how often a clone was seen (once, few, many) or the class of an expanded clone, and some rows leave it out.

>TRBJ2-1|16|TRBV29-1|NA|TRBD2
CSVDSWGGGSYNEQFF
TGCAGCGTTGATTCCTGGGGGGGAGGCTCCTACAATGAGCAGTTCTTC
>TRBJ1-1|13|TRBV5-1|few|NA
CASSQDRNTEAFF
TGCGCCAGCAGCCAAGACAGGAACACTGAAGCTTTCTTT
>TRBJ1-2|14|TRBV5-1|NA|NA
CASSSNTGFEGYTF
TGCGCCAGCAGCTCAAATACAGGGTTCGAAGGCTACACCTTC
>TRBJ2-2|14|TRBV4-3|NA|NA
CASGDGQYTGELFF
TGCGCCAGCGGGGACGGACAGTACACCGGGGAGCTGTTTTTT
>TRBJ2-2|16|TRBV7-9|once|TRBD1
CASSSRETGVGGELFF
TGTGCCAGCAGCTCGAGAGAGACAGGGGTCGGAGGGGAGCTGTTTTTT
>TRBJ2-2|16|TRBV6-6|NA|TRBD1
CASSPGQGKNTGELFF
TGTGCCAGCAGTCCAGGACAGGGGAAGAACACCGGGGAGCTGTTTTTT
>TRBJ2-7|15|TRBV7-9|few|TRBD2
CASSSGLAGNDEQYF
TGTGCCAGCAGCTCGGGACTAGCGGGAAACGACGAGCAGTACTTC
>TRBJ2-5|10|TRBV6-5|NA|NA
CATQTSAQYF
TGTGCCACCCAAACCAGTGCCCAGTACTTC
>TRBJ2-1|13|TRBV18|NA|NA
CASSQAGYNEQFF
TGTGCCAGCTCACAGGCAGGGTACAATGAGCAGTTCTTC
>TRBJ2-6|15|TRBV19|NA|NA
CATLPSGSGANVLTF
TGTGCCACCCTCCCTTCGGGTTCTGGGGCCAACGTCCTGACTTTC
>TRBJ1-2|14|TRBV29-1|NA|NA
CSVEVRGRLHGYTF
TGCAGCGTTGAAGTCAGGGGCAGGCTTCATGGCTACACCTTC
>TRBJ1-5|16|TRBV19|NA|NA
CASSAGRTNSNQPQHF
TGTGCCAGTAGTGCGGGACGGACAAATAGCAATCAGCCCCAGCATTTT
>TRBJ1-4|16|TRBV7-9|NA|TRBD1
CASSSYRGRLVEKLFF
TGTGCCAGCAGCTCGTACAGGGGGCGCTTGGTTGAAAAACTGTTTTTT
>TRBJ1-2|19|TRBV11-2|NA|TRBD1
CASSLDMGQQYETNYGYTF
TGTGCCAGCAGCTTAGATATGGGACAGCAGTACGAGACTAACTATGGCTACACCTTC
>TRBJ2-7|13|TRBV10-1|NA|NA
CASSRAGSYEQYF
TGCGCCAGCAGTCGGGCGGGTTCCTACGAGCAGTACTTC
>TRBJ1-6|14|TRBV5-6|once|NA
CASSFEDSGSPLHF
TGTGCCAGCAGCTTTGAAGACAGTGGGTCACCCCTCCACTTT
>TRBJ2-7|17|TRBV9|once|TRBD1
CASSSNVYTGGEPEQYF
TGTGCCAGCAGCTCAAATGTGTATACAGGGGGAGAACCCGAGCAGTACTTC
>TRBJ2-7|15|TRBV20-1|NA|TRBD1
CSASNTGTGPYEQYF
TGCAGTGCTAGTAATACCGGGACAGGACCCTACGAGCAGTACTTC
>TRBJ1-1|11|TRBV11-2|many|NA
CASSLSGEAFF
TGTGCCAGCAGCCTGAGCGGTGAAGCTTTCTTT
>TRBJ2-5|17|TRBV9|NA|TRBD1
CASSVDLGDSFTGTQYF
TGTGCCAGCAGCGTAGACCTCGGGGACAGCTTTACAGGGACCCAGTACTTC
>TRBJ1-5|13|TRBV29-1|NA|TRBD1
CSVGGGPGQPQHF
TGCAGCGTCGGAGGGGGCCCGGGTCAGCCCCAGCATTTT
>TRBJ2-1|16|TRBV7-3|NA|NA
CASSLIGGLPGNEQFF
TGTGCCAGCAGCTTAATTGGGGGCCTCCCAGGCAATGAGCAGTTCTTC
>TRBJ2-7|13|TRBV3-1/TRBV3-2|NA|TRBD1
CASSLRTGWEQYF
TGTGCCAGCAGCTTACGGACAGGGTGGGAGCAGTACTTC
>TRBJ2-7|14|TRBV3-1/TRBV3-2|NA|TRBD1
CASSRSGTAYEQYF
TGTGCCAGCAGCCGCTCCGGGACAGCCTACGAGCAGTACTTC
>TRBJ2-3|18|TRBV19|NA|TRBD2
CASSINGPLAGGRDTQYF
TGTGCCAGTAGTATAAACGGTCCCCTAGCGGGGGGCAGGGATACGCAGTATTTT
>TRBJ2-3|14|TRBV19|NA|NA
CASSNRQWTDTQYF
TGTGCCAGTAGTAACAGACAGTGGACAGATACGCAGTATTTT
>TRBJ1-3|19|TRBV7-6|NA|NA
CASSLVSMRGGDSGNTIYF
TGTGCCAGCAGCTTAGTCTCCATGAGGGGGGGTGACTCTGGAAACACCATATATTTT
>TRBJ2-1|15|TRBV27|NA|TRBD1
CASSSLRDRHNEQFF
TGTGCCAGCAGTTCCCTCCGGGACAGGCACAATGAGCAGTTCTTC
>TRBJ2-7|15|TRBV7-9|NA|NA
CASSFPGQIPYEQYF
TGTGCCAGCAGCTTTCCCGGACAGATTCCCTACGAGCAGTACTTC
>TRBJ1-5|15|TRBV6-2/TRBV6-3|NA|NA
CASSILTDSNQPQHF
TGTGCCAGCAGTATCCTGACAGATAGCAATCAGCCCCAGCATTTT
>TRBJ1-5|17|TRBV19|NA|NA
CASSIDRTPLSNQPQHF
TGTGCCAGTAGTATAGACAGGACTCCACTTAGCAATCAGCCCCAGCATTTT
>TRBJ1-2|12|TRBV10-3|NA|NA
CAIARQDDGYTF
TGTGCCATCGCGAGACAAGACGATGGCTACACCTTC
>TRBJ2-1|16|TRBV24-1|NA|NA
CATSDSDREAYNEQFF
TGTGCCACCAGTGACTCCGACAGGGAGGCATACAATGAGCAGTTCTTC
>TRBJ2-3|13|TRBV7-7|once|NA
CASSLAQGDTQYF
TGTGCTAGCAGCTTAGCGCAGGGAGATACGCAGTATTTT
>TRBJ2-1|15|TRBV3-1/TRBV3-2|NA|NA
CASSHGGDSYNEQFF
TGTGCCAGCAGCCACGGCGGGGACTCCTACAATGAGCAGTTCTTC
>TRBJ2-7|15|TRBV7-3|NA|NA
CASSLKSTGSYEQYF
TGTGCCAGCAGCTTAAAGTCAACAGGGTCTTACGAGCAGTACTTC
>TRBJ2-1|14|TRBV19|NA|TRBD2
CASSIPSGHNEQFF
TGTGCCAGTAGTATCCCTAGCGGGCACAATGAGCAGTTCTTC
>TRBJ1-2|16|TRBV7-8|NA|NA
CASSLVAGARINGYTF
TGTGCCAGCAGCTTAGTCGCAGGGGCGCGAATTAATGGCTACACCTTC
>TRBJ2-5|12|TRBV9|NA|TRBD1
CASSGRGETQYF
TGTGCCAGCAGCGGCAGGGGGGAGACCCAGTACTTC
>TRBJ2-5|16|TRBV7-3|NA|NA
CASSPTRNPLQETQYF
TGTGCCAGCAGCCCCACCCGAAACCCGCTACAAGAGACCCAGTACTTC
>TRBJ1-2|14|TRBV6-1|NA|TRBD1
CASSEGTGLYGYTF
TGTGCCAGCAGTGAAGGGACAGGGTTATATGGCTACACCTTC
>TRBJ1-2|14|TRBV6-2/TRBV6-3|NA|TRBD1
CASSPSGQGRGYTF
TGTGCCAGCAGTCCCTCCGGACAGGGGCGTGGCTACACCTTC
>TRBJ1-4|13|TRBV9|many|NA
CASSFQDNEKLFF
TGTGCCAGCAGCTTCCAGGATAATGAAAAACTGTTTTTT
>TRBJ1-5|18|TRBV6-2/TRBV6-3|NA|TRBD1
CASSYSGQDLYSNQPQHF
TGTGCCAGCAGTTACTCCGGACAGGACCTATATAGCAATCAGCCCCAGCATTTT
>TRBJ1-3|15|TRBV7-2|NA|NA
CASSTGFWGGNTIYF
TGTGCCAGCAGCACAGGGTTTTGGGGAGGAAACACCATATATTTT
>TRBJ2-3|16|TRBV7-2|NA|NA
CASRAPRQGQSDTQYF
TGTGCCAGCAGAGCCCCTAGGCAGGGTCAGTCAGATACGCAGTATTTT
>TRBJ2-5|19|TRBV7-2|NA|TRBD2
CASSLTGTSGIPTQETQYF
TGTGCCAGCAGCTTAACGGGGACTAGCGGTATACCGACCCAAGAGACCCAGTACTTC
>TRBJ2-1|17|TRBV11-2|NA|TRBD2
CASSLSRSGRAFNEQFF
TGTGCCAGCAGCTTGAGCCGTAGCGGGAGGGCCTTTAATGAGCAGTTCTTC